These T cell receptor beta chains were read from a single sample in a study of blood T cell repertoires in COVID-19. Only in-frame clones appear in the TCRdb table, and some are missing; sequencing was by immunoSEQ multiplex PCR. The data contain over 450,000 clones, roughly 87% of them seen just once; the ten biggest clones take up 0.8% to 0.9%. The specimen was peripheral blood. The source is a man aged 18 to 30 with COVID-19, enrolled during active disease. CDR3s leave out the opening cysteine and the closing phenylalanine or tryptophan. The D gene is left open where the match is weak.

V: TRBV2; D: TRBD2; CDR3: ASSDLWASGSQETQY
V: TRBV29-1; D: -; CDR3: SEIHCGPYSNQPQH
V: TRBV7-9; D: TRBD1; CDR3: ASSVAGTGANGYT
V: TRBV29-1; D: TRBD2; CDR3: SVVLAGRGDTQY
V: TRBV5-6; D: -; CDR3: ASSLVGAYNEQF
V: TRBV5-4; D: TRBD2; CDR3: ASSSSSGGQETQY
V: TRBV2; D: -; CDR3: ASTGPRVNEQY
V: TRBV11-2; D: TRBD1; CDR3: ASSVTGGFNTGELF
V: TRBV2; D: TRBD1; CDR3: ASSVGQGLQPQH
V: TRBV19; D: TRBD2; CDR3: ASSKTGGGAYNEQF
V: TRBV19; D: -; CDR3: ASSIERGSPLH
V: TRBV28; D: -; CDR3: ASSSYIRGFGGYT
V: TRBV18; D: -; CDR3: ASSNLGDTQY
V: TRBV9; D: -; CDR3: ASSVGGPDTQY
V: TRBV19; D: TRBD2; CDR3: ASSITGGSTDTQY
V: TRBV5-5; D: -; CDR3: ASSFVLANNEQF
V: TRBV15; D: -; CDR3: ATSRDTAQETQY
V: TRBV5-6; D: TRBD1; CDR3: ASSLAPTGHYGYT
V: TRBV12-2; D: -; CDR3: ASRSGVGANVLT
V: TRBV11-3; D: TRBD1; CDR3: ASSAGQGVDTGELF
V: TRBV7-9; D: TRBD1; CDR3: ASSPDRGQGEQF
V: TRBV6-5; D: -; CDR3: ASSYLGSETYEQY
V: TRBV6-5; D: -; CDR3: ASSRDWNQETQY
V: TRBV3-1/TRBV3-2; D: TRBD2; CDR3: ASSHQREKITDTQY
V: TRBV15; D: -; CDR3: ATSRDDGFGNQPQH
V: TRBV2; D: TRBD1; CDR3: ASRDGQGPYGYT
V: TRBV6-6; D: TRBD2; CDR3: ASSYSTRAGAAQY
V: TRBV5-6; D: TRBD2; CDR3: ASSLAGGLPLKHEQF
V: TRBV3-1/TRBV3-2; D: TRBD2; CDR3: ASSQVLAGGNEQF
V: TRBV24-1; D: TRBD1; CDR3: ATSGGATGVTGELF
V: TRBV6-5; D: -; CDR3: ASSYAGVGTEAF
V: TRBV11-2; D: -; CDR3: ASSLLPRGQGGRNEQF
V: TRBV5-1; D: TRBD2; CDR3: ASRSGTSGDTQY
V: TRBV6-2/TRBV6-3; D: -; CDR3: ASSYQSTDTQY
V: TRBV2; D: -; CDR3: AGQTVSGNTIY
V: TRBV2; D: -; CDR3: ASSGQATNTEAF
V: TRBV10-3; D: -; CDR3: AISEGSYGYT
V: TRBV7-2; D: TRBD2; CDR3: ASSLARREGAYEQY
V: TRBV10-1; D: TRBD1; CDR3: ASSESIGQDRNEQF
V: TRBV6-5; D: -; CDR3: ASSQGGRNEKLF
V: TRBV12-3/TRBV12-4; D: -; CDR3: ASSLQWGDEQF
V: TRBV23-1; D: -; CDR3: ASSQSRRGCPETQY
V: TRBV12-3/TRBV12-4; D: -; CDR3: ASTLRGSYGYT
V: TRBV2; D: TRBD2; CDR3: ASSSPSGSSYEQY
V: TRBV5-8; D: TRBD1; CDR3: ASSPTGQGKDQPQH
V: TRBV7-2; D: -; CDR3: ASSLYQANYGYT
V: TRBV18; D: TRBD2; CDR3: ASSPPGLAGYSDEQF
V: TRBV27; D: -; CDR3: ASSLGQRTDTQY
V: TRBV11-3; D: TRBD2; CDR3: ASSSQREVIDEQF
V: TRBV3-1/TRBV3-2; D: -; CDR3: ASSQQGMNTEAF
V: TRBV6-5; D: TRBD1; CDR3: ASRRTRDRNQPQH
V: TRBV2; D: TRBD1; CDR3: ASSGGQGINSGYT
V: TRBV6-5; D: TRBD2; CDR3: ASTRTSGRYEQF
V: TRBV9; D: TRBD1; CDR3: ASSVGDSSGTQY
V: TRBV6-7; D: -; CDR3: ASSYPSMGGSRGYT
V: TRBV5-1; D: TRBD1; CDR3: ASSKDRGYGYT
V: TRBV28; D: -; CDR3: ASGWGRNQPQH
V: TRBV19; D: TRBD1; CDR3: ASRSRGDRETGPLH
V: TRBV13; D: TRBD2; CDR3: ASSSSLGKAGYRDTQY